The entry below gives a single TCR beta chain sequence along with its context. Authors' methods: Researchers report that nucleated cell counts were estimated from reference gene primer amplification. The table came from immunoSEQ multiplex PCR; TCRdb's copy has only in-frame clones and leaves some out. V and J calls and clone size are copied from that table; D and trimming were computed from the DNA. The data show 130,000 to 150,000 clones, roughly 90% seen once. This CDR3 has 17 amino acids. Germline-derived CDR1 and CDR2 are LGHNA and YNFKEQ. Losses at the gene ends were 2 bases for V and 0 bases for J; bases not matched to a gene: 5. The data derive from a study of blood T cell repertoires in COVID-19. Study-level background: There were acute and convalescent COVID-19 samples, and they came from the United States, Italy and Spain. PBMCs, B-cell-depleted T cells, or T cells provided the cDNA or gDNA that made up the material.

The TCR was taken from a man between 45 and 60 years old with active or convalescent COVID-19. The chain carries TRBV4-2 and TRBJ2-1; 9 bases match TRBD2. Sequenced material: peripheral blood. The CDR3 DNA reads TGTGCCAGCAGCCAAACTAGCGGGCCCAGCTCCTACAATGAGCAGTTCTTC. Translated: CASSQTSGPSSYNEQFF.